This T cell receptor (beta chain) was sequenced in a study of T cell responses to AZD1222 COVID-19 vaccine. Broader study findings: Sampling captured repertoires only after the peak T cell response.

Germline CDR1 is GTSNPN and CDR2 is SVGIG (reference sequence). The length of the CDR3 is 14 residues. Trimming pared 1 base from V and 2 bases from J, leaving 11 bases between. This clone was observed a single time. The antigen is unknown. Libraries were prepared by immunoSEQ multiplex PCR; TCRdb keeps only in-frame clonotypes and omits some of them. The sample holds more than 140,000 clones; around 91% are singletons and the top ten take under 5.5%. This sample comprised peripheral blood, obtained on day 0 of AZD1222 vaccination. This sequence joins TRBV30 and TRBJ2-5; a weak D match, TRBD2 (6 bases). The TCR sequence derives from an adult in good health. The DNA for the CDR3 is TGTGCCTGGAGTGCCTCACTAGCTCAAGAGACCCAGTACTTC. Translating gives CAWSASLAQETQYF.